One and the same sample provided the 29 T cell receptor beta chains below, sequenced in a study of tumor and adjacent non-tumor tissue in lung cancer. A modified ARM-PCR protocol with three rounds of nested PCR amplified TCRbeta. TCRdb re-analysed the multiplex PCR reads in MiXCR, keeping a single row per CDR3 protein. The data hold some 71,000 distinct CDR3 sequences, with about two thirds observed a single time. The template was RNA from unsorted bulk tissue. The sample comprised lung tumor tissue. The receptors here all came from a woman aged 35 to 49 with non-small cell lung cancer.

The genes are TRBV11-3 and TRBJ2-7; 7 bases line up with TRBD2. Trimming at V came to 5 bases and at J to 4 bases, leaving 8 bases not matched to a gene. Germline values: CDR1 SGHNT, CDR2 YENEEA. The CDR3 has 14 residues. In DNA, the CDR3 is TGTGCCAGCAGCCCCCTGGGGGGGGTATACGAGCAGTACTTC. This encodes CASSPLGGVYEQYF.

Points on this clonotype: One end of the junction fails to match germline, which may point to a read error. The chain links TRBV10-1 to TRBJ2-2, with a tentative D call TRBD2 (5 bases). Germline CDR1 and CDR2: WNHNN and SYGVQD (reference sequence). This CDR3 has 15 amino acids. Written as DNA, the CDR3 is TGCGCCAGCAGCGAACACCAGACTGACACCGGGGAGCCGTTTTTT. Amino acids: CASSEHQTDTGEPFF.

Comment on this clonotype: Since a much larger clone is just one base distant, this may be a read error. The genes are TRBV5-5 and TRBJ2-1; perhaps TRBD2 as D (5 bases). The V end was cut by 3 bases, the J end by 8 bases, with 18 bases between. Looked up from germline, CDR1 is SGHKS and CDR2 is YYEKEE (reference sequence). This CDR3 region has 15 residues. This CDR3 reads CASSSRSSFQDEQFF. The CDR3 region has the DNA TGTGCCAGCAGCTCCCGGTCTAGCTTTCAGGATGAGCAGTTCTTC. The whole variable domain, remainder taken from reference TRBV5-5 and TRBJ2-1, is DAGVTQSPTHLIKTRGQQVTLRCSPISGHKSVSWYQQVLGQGPQFIFQYYEKEERGRGNFPDRFSARQFPNYSSELNVNALLLGDSALYLCASSSRSSFQDEQFFGPGTRLTVL.

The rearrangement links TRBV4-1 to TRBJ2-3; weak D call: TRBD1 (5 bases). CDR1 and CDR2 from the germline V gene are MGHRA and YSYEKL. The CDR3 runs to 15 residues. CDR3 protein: CVSSQVRGGADTQYF. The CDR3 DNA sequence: TGCGTCAGTAGCCAAGTAAGGGGTGGGGCAGATACGCAGTATTTT.

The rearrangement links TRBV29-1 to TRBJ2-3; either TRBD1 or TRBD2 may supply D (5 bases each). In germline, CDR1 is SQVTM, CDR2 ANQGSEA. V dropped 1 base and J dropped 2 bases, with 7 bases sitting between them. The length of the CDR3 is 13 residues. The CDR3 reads CSVEGDHTDTQYF. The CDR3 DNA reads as TGCAGCGTTGAAGGGGACCACACAGATACGCAGTATTTT.

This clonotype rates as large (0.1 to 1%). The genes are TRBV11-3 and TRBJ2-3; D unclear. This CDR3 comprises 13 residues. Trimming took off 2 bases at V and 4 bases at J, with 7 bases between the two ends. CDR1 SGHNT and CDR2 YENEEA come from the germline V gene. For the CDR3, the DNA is TGTGCCAGCAGCTTAATCCTCGCAGATACGCAGTATTTT. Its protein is CASSLILADTQYF.

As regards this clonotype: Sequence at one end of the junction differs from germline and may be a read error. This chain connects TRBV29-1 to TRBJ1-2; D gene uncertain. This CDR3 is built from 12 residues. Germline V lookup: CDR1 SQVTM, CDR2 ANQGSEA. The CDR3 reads CSAYQVTYGYIF. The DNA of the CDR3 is TGCAGCGCTTATCAGGTTACCTATGGCTATATCTTC.

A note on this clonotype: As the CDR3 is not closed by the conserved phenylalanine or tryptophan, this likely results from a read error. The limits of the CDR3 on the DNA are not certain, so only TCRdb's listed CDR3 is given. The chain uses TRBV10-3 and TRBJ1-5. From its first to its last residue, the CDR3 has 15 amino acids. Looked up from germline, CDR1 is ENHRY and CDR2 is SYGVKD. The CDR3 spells CAISESTTSNQPQYC.

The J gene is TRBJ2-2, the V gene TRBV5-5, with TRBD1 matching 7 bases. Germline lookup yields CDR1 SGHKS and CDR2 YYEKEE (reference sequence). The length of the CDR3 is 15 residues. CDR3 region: CANSRRDRDTGELFF. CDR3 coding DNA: TGTGCAAACAGCCGCCGGGACAGAGATACCGGGGAGCTGTTTTTT.

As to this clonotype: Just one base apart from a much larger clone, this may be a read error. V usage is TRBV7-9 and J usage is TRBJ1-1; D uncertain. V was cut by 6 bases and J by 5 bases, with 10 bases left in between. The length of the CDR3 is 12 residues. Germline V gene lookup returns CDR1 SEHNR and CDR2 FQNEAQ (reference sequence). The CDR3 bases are TGTGCCAGCAGTGCTGAGCGGACTGAAGCTTTCTTT. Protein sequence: CASSAERTEAFF.

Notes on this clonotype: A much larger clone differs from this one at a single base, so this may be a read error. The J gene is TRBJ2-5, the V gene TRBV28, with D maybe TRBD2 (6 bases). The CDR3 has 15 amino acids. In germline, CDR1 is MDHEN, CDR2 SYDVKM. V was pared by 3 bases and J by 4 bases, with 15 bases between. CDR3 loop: CASSFRGSRLETQYF. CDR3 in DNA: TGTGCCAGCAGTTTTCGGGGGAGTCGGCTAGAGACCCAGTACTTC.

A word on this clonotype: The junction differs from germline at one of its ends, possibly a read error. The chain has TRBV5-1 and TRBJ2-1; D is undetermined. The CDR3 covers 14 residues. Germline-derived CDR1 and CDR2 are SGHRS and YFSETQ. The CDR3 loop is CANSLATEYNEQFF. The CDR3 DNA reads TGCGCCAACAGCTTGGCGACGGAATACAATGAGCAGTTCTTC. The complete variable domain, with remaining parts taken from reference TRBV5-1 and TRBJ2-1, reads KAGVTQTPRYLIKTRGQQVTLSCSPISGHRSVSWYQQTPGQGLQFLFEYFSETQRNKGNFPGRFSGRQFSNSRSEMNVSTLELGDSALYLCANSLATEYNEQFFGPGTRLTVL.

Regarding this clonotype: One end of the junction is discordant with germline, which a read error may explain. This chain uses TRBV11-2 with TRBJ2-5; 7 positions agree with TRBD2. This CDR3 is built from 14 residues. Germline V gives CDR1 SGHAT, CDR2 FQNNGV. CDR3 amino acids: CANSLSSGQETQCF. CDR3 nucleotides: TGTGCCAACAGCCTCTCTAGCGGCCAAGAGACCCAATGCTTC.

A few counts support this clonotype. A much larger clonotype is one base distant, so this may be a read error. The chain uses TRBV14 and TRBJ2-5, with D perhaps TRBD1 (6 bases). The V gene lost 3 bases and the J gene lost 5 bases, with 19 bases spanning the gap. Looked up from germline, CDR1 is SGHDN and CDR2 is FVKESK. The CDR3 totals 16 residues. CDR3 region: CASSHRQVGTGETQYF. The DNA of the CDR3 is TGTGCCAGCAGCCATCGACAGGTAGGGACCGGGGAGACCCAGTACTTC.

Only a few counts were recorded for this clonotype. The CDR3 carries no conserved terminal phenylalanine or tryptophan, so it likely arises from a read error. CDR3 nucleotides: TGCAGTGCTAGAGATCGGGACGGGACACAGCCCCAGCATTAT. Its translation is CSARDRDGTQPQHY. The rearrangement uses TRBV20-1 and TRBJ1-5, with D perhaps matching TRBD1 (6 bases). The V gene lost 0 bases and the J gene lost 7 bases, with 13 bases spanning the gap. Germline V gene lookup returns CDR1 DFQATT and CDR2 SNEGSKA (reference sequence). The CDR3 runs 14 residues.

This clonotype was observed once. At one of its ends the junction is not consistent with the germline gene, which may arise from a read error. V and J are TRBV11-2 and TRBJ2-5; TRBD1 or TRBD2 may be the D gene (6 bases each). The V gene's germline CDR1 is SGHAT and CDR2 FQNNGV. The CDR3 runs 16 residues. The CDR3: CASSTPMDGGRETKYF. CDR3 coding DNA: TGTGCCAGCAGCACCCCAATGGACGGGGGCCGCGAGACCAAGTACTTC. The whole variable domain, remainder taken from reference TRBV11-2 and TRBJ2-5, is EAGVAQSPRYKIIEKRQSVAFWCNPISGHATLYWYQQILGQGPKLLIQFQNNGVVDDSQLPKDRFSAERLKGVDSTLKIQPAKLEDSAVYLCASSTPMDGGRETKYFGPGTRLLVL.

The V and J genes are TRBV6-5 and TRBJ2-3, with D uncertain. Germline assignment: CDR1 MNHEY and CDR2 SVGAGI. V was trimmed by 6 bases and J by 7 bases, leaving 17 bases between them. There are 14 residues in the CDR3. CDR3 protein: CASRVFVGTNTQYF. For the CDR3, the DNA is TGTGCCAGCAGAGTCTTTGTCGGTACAAATACGCAGTATTTT.

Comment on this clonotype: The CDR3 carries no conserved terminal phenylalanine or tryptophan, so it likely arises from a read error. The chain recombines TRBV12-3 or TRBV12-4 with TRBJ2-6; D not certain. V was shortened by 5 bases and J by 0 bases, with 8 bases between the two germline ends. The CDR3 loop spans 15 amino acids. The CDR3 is CASSPHCSGANVLTL. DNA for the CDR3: TGTGCCAGCAGTCCTCACTGCTCTGGGGCCAACGTCCTGACTCTC.

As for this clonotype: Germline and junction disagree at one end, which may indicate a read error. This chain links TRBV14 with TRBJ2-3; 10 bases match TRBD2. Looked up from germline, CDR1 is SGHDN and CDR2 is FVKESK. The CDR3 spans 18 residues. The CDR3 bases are TGTGCAAGCAGCCAACTAAACTTAGCGGGGGGACGCAAAGATACGCAGTATTTT. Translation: CASSQLNLAGGRKDTQYF.

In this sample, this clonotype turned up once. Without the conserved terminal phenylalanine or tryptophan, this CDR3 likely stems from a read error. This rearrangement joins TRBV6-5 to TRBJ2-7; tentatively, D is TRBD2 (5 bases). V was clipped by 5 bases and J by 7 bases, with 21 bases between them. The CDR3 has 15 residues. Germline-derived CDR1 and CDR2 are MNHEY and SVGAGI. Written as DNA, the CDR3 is TGTGCCAGCAGTCTCTCCGGGATAGGGCTTAAGGAGCAGTACTTA. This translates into CASSLSGIGLKEQYL.

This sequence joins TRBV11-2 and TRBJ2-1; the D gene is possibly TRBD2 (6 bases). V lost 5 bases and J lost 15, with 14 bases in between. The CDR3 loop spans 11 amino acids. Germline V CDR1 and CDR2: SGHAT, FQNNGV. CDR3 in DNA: TGTGCCAGCAGCCAAGGGAGGTTGCGGTTCTTC. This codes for CASSQGRLRFF.

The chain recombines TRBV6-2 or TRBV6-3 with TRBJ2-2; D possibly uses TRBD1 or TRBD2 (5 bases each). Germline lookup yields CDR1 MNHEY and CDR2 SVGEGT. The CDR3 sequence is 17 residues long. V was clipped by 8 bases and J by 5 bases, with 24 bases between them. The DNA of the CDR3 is TGTGCCAGCTCTGGGGCACGGGGCCAAGCCGGGACCGGGGAGCTGTTTTTT. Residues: CASSGARGQAGTGELFF.

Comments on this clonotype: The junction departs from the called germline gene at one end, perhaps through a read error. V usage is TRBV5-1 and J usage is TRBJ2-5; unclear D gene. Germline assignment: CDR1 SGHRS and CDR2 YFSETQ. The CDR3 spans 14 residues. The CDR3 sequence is CACSFQAQQETQYF. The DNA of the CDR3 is TGTGCCTGCAGCTTCCAGGCCCAACAAGAGACCCAGTACTTC.

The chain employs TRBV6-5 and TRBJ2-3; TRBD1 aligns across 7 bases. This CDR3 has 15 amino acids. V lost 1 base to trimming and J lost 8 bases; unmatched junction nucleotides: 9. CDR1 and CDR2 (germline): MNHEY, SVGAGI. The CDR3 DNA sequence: TGTGCCAGCAGTTACTTCCAAACAGGGGCAGGTACGCAGTATTTT. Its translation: CASSYFQTGAGTQYF.

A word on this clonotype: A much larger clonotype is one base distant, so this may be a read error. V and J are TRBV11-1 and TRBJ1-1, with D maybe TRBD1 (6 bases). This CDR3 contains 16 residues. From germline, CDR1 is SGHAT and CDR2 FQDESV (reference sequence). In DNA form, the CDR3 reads TGTGCCAGCAGCTTGGTGGGGGGCTCGGTGAACATTGAAGCTTTCTTT. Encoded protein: CASSLVGGSVNIEAFF.

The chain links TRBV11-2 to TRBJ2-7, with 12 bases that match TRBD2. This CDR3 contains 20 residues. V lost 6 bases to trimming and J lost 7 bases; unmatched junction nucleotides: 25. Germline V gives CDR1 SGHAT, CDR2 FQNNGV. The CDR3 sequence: CASSLSMPPSGRASTLEQYF. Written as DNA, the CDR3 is TGTGCCAGCAGTCTCTCTATGCCGCCTAGCGGGAGGGCCTCCACTCTTGAGCAGTACTTC.

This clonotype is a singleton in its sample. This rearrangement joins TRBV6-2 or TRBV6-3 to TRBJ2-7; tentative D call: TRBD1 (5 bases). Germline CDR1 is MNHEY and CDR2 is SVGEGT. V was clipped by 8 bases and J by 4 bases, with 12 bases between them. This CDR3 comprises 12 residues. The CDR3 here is CASGMDNYEQYF. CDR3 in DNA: TGTGCCAGCGGTATGGACAATTACGAGCAGTACTTC.

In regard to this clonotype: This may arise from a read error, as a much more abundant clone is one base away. As DNA, the CDR3 is TGTGCCAGCAGCTTTTCACTAGCGGGGGGCTCCATAGATACGCAGTGTTTT. It yields the protein CASSFSLAGGSIDTQCF. The chain has TRBV11-2 and TRBJ2-3; 12 bases are shared with TRBD2. CDR3 length equals 17 residues. From germline, CDR1 is SGHAT and CDR2 FQNNGV.

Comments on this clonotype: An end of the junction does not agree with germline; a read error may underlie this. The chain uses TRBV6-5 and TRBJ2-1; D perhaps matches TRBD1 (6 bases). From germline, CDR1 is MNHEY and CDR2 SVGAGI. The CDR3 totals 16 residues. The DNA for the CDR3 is TGTGCCAGCAGTTTCTCCGACCTGGGGGCCTACAATGAGCAGTTCTTT. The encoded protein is CASSFSDLGAYNEQFF.